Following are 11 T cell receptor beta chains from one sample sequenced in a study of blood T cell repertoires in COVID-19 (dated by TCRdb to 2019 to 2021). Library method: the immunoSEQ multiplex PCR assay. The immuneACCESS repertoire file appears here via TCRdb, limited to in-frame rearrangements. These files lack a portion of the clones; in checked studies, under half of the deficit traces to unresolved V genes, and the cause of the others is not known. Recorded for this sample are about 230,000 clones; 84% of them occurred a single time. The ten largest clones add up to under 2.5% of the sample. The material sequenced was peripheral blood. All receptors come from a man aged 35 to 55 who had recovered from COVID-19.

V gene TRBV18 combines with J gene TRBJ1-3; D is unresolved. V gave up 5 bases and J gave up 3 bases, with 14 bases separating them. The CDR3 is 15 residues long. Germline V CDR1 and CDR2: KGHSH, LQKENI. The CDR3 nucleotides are TGTGCCAGCTCAACCGTCAGGCAAATTGGAAACACCATATATTTT. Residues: CASSTVRQIGNTIYF.

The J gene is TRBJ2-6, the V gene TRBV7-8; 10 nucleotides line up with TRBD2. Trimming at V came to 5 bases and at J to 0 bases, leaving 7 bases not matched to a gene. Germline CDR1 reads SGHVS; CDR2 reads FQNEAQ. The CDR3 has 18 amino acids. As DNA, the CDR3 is TGTGCCAGCAGCGCCCCCCTAGCGGGAGCCTCTGGGGCCAACGTCCTGACTTTC. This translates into CASSAPLAGASGANVLTF.

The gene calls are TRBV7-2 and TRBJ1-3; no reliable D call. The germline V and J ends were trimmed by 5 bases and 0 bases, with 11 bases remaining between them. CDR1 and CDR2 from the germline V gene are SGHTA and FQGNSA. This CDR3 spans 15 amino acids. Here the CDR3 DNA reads TGTGCCAGCAGCCCGGGGTTTTTCTCTGGAAACACCATATATTTT. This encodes CASSPGFFSGNTIYF.

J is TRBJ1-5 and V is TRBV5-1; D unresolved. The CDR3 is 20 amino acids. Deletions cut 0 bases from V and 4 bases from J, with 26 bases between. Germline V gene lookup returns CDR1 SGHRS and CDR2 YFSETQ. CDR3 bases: TGCGCCAGCAGCTTGGTCCCCGATATAAGCTGGTCCTACCTAAATCAGCCCCAGCATTTT. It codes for CASSLVPDISWSYLNQPQHF.

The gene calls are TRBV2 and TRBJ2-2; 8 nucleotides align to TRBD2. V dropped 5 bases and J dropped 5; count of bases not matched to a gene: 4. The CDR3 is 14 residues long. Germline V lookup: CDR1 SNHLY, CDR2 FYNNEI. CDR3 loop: CASSRSGGTGELFF. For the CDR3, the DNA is TGTGCCAGCAGTCGCAGCGGGGGAACCGGGGAGCTGTTTTTT.

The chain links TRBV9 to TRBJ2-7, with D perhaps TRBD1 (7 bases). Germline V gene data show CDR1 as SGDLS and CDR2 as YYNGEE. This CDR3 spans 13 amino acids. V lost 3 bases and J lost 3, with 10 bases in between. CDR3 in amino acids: CASSAGDSYEQYF. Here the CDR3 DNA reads TGTGCCAGCAGCGCGGGGGACAGCTACGAGCAGTACTTC. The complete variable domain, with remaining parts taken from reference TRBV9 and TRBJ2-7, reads DSGVTQTPKHLITATGQRVTLRCSPRSGDLSVYWYQQSLDQGLQFLIQYYNGEERAKGNILERFSAQQFPDLHSELNLSSLELGDSALYFCASSAGDSYEQYFGPGTRLTVT.

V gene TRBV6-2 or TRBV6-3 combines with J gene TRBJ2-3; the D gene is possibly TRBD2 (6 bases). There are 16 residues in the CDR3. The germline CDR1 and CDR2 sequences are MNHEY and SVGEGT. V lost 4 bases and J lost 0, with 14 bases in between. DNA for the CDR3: TGTGCCAGCAGTTCCTCTAGCGAGAGTAGCACAGATACGCAGTATTTT. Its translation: CASSSSSESSTDTQYF.

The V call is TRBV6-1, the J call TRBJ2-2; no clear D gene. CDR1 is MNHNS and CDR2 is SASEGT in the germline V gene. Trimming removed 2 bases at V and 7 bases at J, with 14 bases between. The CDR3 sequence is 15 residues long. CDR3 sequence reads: CASSETVLMSGELFF. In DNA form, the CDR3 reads TGTGCCAGCAGTGAAACCGTTCTAATGAGCGGGGAGCTGTTTTTT.

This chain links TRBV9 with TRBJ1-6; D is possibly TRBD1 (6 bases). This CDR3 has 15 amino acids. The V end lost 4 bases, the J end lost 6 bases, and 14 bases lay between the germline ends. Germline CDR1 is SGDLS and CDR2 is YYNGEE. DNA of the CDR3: TGTGCCAGCAGCTCTTCTCGACAGGTTAATTCACCCCTCCACTTT. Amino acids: CASSSSRQVNSPLHF.

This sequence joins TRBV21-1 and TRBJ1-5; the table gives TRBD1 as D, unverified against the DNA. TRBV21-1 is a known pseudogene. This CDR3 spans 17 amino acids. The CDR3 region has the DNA TGTGCCAGCAGCGGGACAGGGGGCCAAACTAGCAATCAGCCCCAGCATTTT. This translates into CASSGTGGQTSNQPQHF.

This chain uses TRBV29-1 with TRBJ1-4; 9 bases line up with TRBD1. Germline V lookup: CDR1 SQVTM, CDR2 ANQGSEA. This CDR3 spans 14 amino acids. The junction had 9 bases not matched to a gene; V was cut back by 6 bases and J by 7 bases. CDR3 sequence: CSVAPGTGTEKLFF. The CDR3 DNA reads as TGCAGCGTCGCTCCCGGGACAGGGACTGAAAAACTGTTTTTT.